Each of the 5 T cell receptor beta chains below was sequenced from the same sample in a study of T cells expressing NK-cell markers. TCRdb re-analyzed the 5' RACE reads; it lists each CDR3 protein once, without DNA. The sample table includes a few hundred thousand distinct CDR3 sequences. Sequenced: blood T cells: a sorted CD56 or NKG2C T cell subset, CD4+ or CD8+ T cells, or bulk PBMC T cells (not recorded which). The receptor set was obtained from a man aged 18 to 30 in good health.

The CDR3 protein is CASSSRFEVDQETQYF. This sequence joins TRBV5-1 and TRBJ2-5. The germline V gene encodes CDR1 SGHRS and CDR2 YFSETQ. This CDR3 is 16 amino acids long.

The CDR3 loop is CASRRWDMGATEAFF. The chain is built from TRBV6-1 and TRBJ1-1; TCRdb's D gene call, TRBD1, goes unchecked for lack of DNA. The CDR3 runs 15 residues. Germline V gives CDR1 MNHNS, CDR2 SASEGT.

This chain connects TRBV15 to TRBJ2-3; checking the TCRdb D call of TRBD1 is not possible without DNA. The CDR3 is 14 residues long. Germline V gene data show CDR1 as LNHNV and CDR2 as YYDKDF (reference sequence). This CDR3 is CATRPPGVGDTQYF. The complete variable domain, with remaining parts taken from reference TRBV15 and TRBJ2-3, reads DAMVIQNPRYQVTQFGKPVTLSCSQTLNHNVMYWYQQKSSQAPKLLFHYYDKDFNNEADTPDNFQSRRPNTSFCFLDIRSPGLGDTAMYLCATRPPGVGDTQYFGPGTRLTVL.

The chain carries TRBV29-1 and TRBJ2-5; lacking DNA, the TRBD2 call made by TCRdb goes unchecked. The CDR3 consists of 14 residues. Germline V lookup: CDR1 SQVTM, CDR2 ANQGSEA. CDR3 residues: CSGARGLAQETQYF.

This chain joins TRBV6-5 and TRBJ2-3. From germline, CDR1 is MNHEY and CDR2 SVGAGI. The CDR3 contains 15 residues. CDR3 region: CASSYGRTLGDTQYF.